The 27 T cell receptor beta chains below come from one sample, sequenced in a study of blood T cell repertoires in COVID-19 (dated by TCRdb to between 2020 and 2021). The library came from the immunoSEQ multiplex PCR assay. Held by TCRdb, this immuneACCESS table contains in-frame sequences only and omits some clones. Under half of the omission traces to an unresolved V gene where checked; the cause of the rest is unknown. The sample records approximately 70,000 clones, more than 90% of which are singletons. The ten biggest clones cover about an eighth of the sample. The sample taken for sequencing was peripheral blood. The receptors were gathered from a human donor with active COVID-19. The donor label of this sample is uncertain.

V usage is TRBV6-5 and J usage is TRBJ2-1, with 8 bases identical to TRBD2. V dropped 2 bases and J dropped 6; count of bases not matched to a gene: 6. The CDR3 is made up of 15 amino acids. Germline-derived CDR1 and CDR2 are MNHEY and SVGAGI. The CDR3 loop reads CASSYIAGSTNEQFF. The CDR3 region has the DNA TGTGCCAGCAGTTACATAGCGGGAAGTACCAATGAGCAGTTCTTC.

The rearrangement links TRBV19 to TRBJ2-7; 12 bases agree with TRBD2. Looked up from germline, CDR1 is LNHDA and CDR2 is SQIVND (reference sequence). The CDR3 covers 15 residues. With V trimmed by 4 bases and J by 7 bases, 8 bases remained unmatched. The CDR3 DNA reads TGTGCCAGTAGTAAGCCGGGACTAGCGGGCGAAGAGCAGTACTTC. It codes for CASSKPGLAGEEQYF.

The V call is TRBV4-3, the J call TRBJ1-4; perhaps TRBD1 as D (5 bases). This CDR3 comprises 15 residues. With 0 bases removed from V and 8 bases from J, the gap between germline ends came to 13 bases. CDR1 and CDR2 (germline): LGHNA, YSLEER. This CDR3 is CASSQESGRGEKLFF. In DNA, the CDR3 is TGCGCCAGCAGCCAAGAGAGTGGACGGGGGGAAAAACTGTTTTTT.

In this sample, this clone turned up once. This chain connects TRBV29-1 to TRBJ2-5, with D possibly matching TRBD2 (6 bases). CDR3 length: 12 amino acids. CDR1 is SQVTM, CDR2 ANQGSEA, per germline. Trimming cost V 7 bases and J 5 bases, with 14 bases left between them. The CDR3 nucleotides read TGCAGCGGAGGCGGGGCCGGGGAGACCCAGTACTTC. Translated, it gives CSGGGAGETQYF.

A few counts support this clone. This chain's CDR3 is CASRTSVLAGAPYEQYF. The CDR3 DNA follows: TGTGCAAGTCGGACTAGCGTCTTAGCGGGAGCCCCCTACGAGCAGTACTTC. The chain recombines TRBV12-2 with TRBJ2-7; the table's D gene call, TRBD2, was not cross checked with the DNA. TRBV12-2 is reported as a pseudogene. This CDR3 comprises 17 residues.

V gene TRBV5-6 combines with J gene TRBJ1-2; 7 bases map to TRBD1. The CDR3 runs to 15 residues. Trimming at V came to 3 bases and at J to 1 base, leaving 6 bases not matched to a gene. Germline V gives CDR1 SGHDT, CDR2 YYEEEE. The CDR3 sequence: CASSSFQGGNYGYTF. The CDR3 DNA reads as TGTGCCAGCAGCTCGTTCCAGGGGGGTAACTATGGCTACACCTTC.

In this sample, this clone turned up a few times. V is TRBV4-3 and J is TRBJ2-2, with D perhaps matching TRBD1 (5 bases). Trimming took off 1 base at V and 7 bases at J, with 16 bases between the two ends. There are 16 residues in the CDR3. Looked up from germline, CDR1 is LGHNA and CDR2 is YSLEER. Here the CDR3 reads CASSQGSAGIDGELFF. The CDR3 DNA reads TGCGCCAGCAGCCAAGGTTCGGCAGGGATCGACGGGGAGCTGTTTTTT.

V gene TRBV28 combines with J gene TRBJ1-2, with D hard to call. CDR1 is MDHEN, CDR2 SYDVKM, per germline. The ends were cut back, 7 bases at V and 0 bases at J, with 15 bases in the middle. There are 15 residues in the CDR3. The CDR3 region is CASTPGRAANYGYTF. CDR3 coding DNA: TGTGCCAGCACCCCGGGAAGGGCAGCTAACTATGGCTACACCTTC.

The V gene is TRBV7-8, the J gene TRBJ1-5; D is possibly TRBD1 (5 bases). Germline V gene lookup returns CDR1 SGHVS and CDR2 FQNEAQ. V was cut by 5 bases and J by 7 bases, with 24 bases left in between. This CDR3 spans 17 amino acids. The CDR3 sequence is CASSPVGGMTGDQPQHF. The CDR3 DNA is TGTGCCAGCAGCCCCGTGGGGGGAATGACGGGGGACCAGCCCCAGCATTTT.

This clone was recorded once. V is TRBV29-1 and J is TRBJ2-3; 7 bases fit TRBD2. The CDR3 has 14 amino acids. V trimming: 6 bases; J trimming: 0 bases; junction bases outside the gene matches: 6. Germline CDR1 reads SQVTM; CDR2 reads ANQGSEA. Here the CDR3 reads CSVGGSGSTDTQYF. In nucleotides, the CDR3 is TGCAGCGTAGGTGGTAGCGGGAGCACAGATACGCAGTATTTT.

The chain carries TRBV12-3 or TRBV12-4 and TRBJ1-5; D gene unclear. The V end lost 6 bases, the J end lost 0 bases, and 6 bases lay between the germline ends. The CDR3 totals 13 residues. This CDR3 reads CASSPVSNQPQHF. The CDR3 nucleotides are TGTGCCAGCAGCCCGGTTAGCAATCAGCCCCAGCATTTT.

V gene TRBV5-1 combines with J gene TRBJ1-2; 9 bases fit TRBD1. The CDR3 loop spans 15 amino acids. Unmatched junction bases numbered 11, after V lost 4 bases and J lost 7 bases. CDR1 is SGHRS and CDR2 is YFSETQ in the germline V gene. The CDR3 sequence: CASSASAQGAIGYTF. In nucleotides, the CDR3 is TGCGCCAGCAGCGCGTCGGCACAGGGGGCAATTGGCTACACCTTC.

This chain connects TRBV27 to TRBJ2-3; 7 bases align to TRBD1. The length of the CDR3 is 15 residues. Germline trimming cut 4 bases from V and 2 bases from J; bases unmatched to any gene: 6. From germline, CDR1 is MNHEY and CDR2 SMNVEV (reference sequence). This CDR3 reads CASSYRQGITDTQYF. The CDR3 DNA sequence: TGTGCCAGCAGTTACCGACAGGGAATCACAGATACGCAGTATTTT.

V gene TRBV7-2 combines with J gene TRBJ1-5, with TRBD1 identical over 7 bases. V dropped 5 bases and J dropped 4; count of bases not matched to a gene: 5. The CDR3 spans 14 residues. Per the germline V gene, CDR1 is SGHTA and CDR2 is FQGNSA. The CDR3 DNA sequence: TGTGCCAGCAGCCCGGACAGGTCAAATCAGCCCCAGCATTTT. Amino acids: CASSPDRSNQPQHF.

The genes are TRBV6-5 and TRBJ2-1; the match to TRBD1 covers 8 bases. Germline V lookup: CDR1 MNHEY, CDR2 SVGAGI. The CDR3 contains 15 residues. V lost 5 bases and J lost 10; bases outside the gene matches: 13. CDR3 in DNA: TGTGCCAGCAGTAATCCAGGGGGCAGGGTTGGGGAGCAGTTCTTC. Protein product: CASSNPGGRVGEQFF.

The chain's CDR3 is CATSGSGKNTEAFF. Here the CDR3 DNA reads TGTGCCACCAGTGGCTCAGGAAAGAACACTGAAGCTTTCTTT. The chain employs TRBV24-1 and TRBJ1-1; no definite D call. Germline V gene lookup returns CDR1 KGHDR and CDR2 SFDVKD. This CDR3 contains 14 residues. Trimming took 5 bases from V and 1 from J, leaving 10 bases between them.

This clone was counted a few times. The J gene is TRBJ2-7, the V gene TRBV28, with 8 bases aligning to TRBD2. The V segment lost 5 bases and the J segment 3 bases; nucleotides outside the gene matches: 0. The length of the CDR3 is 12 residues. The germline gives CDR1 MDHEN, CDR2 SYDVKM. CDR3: CASSSGSYEQYF. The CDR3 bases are TGTGCCAGCAGTAGCGGGAGCTACGAGCAGTACTTC.

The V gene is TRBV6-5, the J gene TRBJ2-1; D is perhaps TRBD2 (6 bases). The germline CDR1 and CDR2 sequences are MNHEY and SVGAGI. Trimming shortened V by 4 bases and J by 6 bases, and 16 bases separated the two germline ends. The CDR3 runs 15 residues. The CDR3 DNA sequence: TGTGCCAGCAGTTCCCCCGCTGGGAGGAGCAATGAGCAGTTCTTC. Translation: CASSSPAGRSNEQFF.

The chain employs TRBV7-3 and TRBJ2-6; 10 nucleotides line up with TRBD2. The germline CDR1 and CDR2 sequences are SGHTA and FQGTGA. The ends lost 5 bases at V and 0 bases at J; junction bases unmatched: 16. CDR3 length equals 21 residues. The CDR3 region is CASSPNGLTSGPISGANVLTF. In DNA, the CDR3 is TGTGCCAGCAGCCCCAATGGGTTGACTAGCGGGCCGATCTCTGGGGCCAACGTCCTGACTTTC.

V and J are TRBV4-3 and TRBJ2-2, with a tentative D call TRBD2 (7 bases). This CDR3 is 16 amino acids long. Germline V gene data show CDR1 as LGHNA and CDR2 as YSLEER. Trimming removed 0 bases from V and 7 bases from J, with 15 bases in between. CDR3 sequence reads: CASSQEAGGRNGELFF. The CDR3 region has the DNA TGCGCCAGCAGCCAAGAAGCCGGGGGGCGAAACGGGGAGCTGTTTTTT.

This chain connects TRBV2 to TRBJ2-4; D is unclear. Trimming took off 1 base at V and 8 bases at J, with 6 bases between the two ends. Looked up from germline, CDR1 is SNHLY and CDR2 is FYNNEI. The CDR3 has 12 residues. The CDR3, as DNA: TGTGCCAGCAGTGAAGGGAGAGACATTCAGTACTTC. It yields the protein CASSEGRDIQYF.

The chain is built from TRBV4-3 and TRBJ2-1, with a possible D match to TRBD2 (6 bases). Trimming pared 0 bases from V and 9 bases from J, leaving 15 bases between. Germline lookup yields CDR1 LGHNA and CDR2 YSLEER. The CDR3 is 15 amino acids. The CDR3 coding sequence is TGCGCCAGCAGCCAAGACGCGGGACCAGAGGCTGAGCAGTTCTTC. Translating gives CASSQDAGPEAEQFF.

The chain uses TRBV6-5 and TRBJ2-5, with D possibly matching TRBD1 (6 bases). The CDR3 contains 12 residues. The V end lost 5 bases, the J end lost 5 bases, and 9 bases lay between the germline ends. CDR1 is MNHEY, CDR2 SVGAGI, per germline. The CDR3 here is CASSNRVETQYF. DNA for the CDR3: TGTGCCAGCAGTAACAGGGTCGAGACCCAGTACTTC.

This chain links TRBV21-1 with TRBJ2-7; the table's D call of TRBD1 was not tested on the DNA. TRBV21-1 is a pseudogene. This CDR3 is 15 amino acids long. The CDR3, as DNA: TGTGCCAGCAGCGGCCCCCGGGACAAGGCCTACGAGCAGTACTTC. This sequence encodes CASSGPRDKAYEQYF.

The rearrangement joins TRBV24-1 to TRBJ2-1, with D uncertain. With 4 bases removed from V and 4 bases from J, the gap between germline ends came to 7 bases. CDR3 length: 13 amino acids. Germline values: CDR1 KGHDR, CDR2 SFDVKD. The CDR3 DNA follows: TGTGCCACCAGTGAACCGGTTTACAATGAGCAGTTCTTC. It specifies CATSEPVYNEQFF.

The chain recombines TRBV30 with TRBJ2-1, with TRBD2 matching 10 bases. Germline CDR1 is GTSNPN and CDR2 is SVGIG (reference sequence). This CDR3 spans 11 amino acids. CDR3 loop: CASGRPYEQFF. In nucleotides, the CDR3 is TGTGCTAGCGGGAGGCCCTATGAGCAGTTCTTC.

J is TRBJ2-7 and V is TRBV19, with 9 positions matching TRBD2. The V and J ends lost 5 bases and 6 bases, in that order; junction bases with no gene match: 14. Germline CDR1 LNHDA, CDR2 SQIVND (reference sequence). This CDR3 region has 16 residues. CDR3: CASSPRLAGAGGEQYF. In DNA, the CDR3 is TGTGCCAGTAGTCCGCGATTAGCGGGAGCCGGGGGCGAGCAGTACTTC.